Included here is one TCR beta chain sequence, with context. Its antigen is unknown. These data originate in a study of post-analysis software for immune sequencing data. TCR beta cDNA libraries had unique molecular identifiers. From the PCR reads, TCRdb called clonotypes with MiXCR, one entry per CDR3 protein. The sample lists 800,000 to 950,000 distinct CDR3 sequences; around 50% were seen once. General study points: Patients had higher frequencies than controls of roughly five TRBV segments, including TRBV5-6, TRBV5-1 and TRBV20-1.

V was cut by 4 bases and J by 1 base, with 11 bases left in between. This CDR3 contains 15 residues. Germline lookup yields CDR1 MDHEN and CDR2 SYDVKM. The sequence was obtained from a girl aged 10-17 years with multiple sclerosis. Sequencing used blood. The chain recombines TRBV28 with TRBJ1-3; D remains ambiguous. CDR3 nucleotides: TGTGCCAGCAGTTCCGTGGGCGCGTCTGGAAACACCATATATTTT. It yields the protein CASSSVGASGNTIYF.